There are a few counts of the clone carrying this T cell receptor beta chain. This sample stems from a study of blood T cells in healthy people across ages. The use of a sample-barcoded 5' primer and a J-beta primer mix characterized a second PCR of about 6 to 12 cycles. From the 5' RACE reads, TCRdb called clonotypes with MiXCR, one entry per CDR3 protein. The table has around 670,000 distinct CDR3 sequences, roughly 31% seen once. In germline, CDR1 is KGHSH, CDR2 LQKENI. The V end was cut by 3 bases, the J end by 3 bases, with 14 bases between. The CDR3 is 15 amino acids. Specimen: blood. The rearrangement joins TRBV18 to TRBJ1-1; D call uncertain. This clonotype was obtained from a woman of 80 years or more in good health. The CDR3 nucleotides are TGTGCCAGCTCACCGGCGCTACAATACGACACTGAAGCTTTCTTT. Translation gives CASSPALQYDTEAFF.